This T cell receptor (beta chain) was profiled in a study of shared clonotypes between healthy human individuals. Points from the study as a whole: The sharing of 5% to 5.5% of naive CD4 clonotypes was seen across several donors. Despite large depth, rarefaction showed incomplete sorted-subset sequencing.

After removal of 0 bases from V and 8 bases from J, the junction contained 10 bases not matched to a gene. Per the germline V gene, CDR1 is KGHSH and CDR2 is LQKENI. This CDR3 is 17 amino acids long. Some clones are missing from TCRdb's copy, which holds only in-frame ones; the method was immunoSEQ multiplex PCR. The sample lists 650,000 to 700,000 clones; around 90% were seen once. This clone showed up just once. Its antigen is as yet unknown. The study drew its donors from healthy HIV-negative adults without recent acute infections or vaccinations. The material sequenced was memory CD8+ T cells from PBMCs. Regarding subset: CD45RO+ cells pooled with CCR7-negative TemRA cells. The chain employs TRBV18 and TRBJ2-1; 10 nucleotides agree with TRBD2. The sequence was collected from a man between 18 and 35 years old in good health. Some clones in this sample may be carry-over from other donors' samples. The CDR3 region has the DNA TGTGCCAGCTCACCACCACGGCTAGCGGGAGTTTTGGATGAGCAGTTCTTC. Residues: CASSPPRLAGVLDEQFF.